This T cell receptor beta chain derives from a study of T cell responses to AZD1222 COVID-19 vaccine. Study-wide results and caveats: Of the AZD1222 recipients, only 5 or 6 were seropositive at baseline.

The CDR3 spans 15 residues. Germline V gene sequence: CDR1 SGHVS, CDR2 FQNEAQ. With 3 bases removed from V and 0 bases from J, the gap between germline ends came to 9 bases. Generated by immunoSEQ multiplex PCR, the TCRdb table keeps only in-frame clones and is missing some. The table lists 90,000 to 120,000 clones, around nine tenths of them singletons. Concerning this clone itself: Its antigen remains unidentified.

The chain carries TRBV7-8 and TRBJ2-1; a weak D match, TRBD1 (6 bases). The sequence was obtained from an adult who received the AZD1222 COVID-19 vaccine. The sample in question was peripheral blood, obtained 28 days after the second AZD1222 dose. The CDR3 DNA is TGTGCCAGCAGCTTGGCAGGGGTCTCCTACAATGAGCAGTTCTTC. This encodes CASSLAGVSYNEQFF.